The 5 T cell receptor beta chains reported below all come from one sample, sequenced in a study of T cells in Graves' hyperthyroidism and ophthalmopathy. Amplification targeted TCR beta CDR3 regions from RNA transcripts. During a first-round RT-PCR of the TCR CDR3, the HTBI primer set was used. TCRdb itself ran the multiplex PCR reads through MiXCR, one entry per CDR3 protein. The sample records under 350,000 distinct CDR3 sequences, around 23% being singletons. The sequencing input was blood. The receptor set was obtained from a woman in her forties or fifties with Graves' hyperthyroidism.

This clonotype was counted ten times or more. This rearrangement joins TRBV28 to TRBJ2-3; TRBD2 aligns across 8 bases. The CDR3 consists of 17 residues. CDR1 and CDR2 (germline): MDHEN, SYDVKM. V trimming: 6 bases; J trimming: 4 bases; junction bases outside the gene matches: 15. The CDR3 nucleotides read TGTGCCAGCAGGCCACAATCTGCGGGGGGCCGGTCAGATACGCAGTATTTT. The encoded protein is CASRPQSAGGRSDTQYF. Based on the CDR3 plus reference TRBV28 and TRBJ2-3, the full variable domain is DVKVTQSSRYLVKRTGEKVFLECVQDMDHENMFWYRQDPGLGLRLIYFSYDVKMKEKGDIPEGYSVSREKKERFSLILESASTNQTSMYLCASRPQSAGGRSDTQYFGPGTRLTVL.

There are many counts of this clonotype. The rearrangement uses TRBV2 and TRBJ2-3, with a possible D match to TRBD2 (5 bases). Trimming removed 9 bases from V and 4 bases from J, with 14 bases in between. The V gene's germline CDR1 is SNHLY and CDR2 FYNNEI. CDR3 length equals 13 residues. CDR3 coding DNA: TGTGCCAGTGGACTGCGATTTTCAGATACGCAGTATTTT. Its translation: CASGLRFSDTQYF.

This clonotype occurred a few times. Germline is not matched at one junction end, which may reflect a read error. The chain combines TRBV9 with TRBJ1-4, with a possible D match to TRBD1 (5 bases). The CDR3 is made up of 15 amino acids. The germline V gene encodes CDR1 SGDLS and CDR2 YYNGEE. Here the CDR3 DNA reads TGTGCCAGCAACGTAGCTGGGGGAGTTGGAGAAAAACTGTTTTTT. Its protein is CASNVAGGVGEKLFF.

Many counts were recorded for this clonotype. The V gene is TRBV5-6, the J gene TRBJ2-5; the D call may be TRBD1 or TRBD2 (5 bases each). Germline V gene sequence: CDR1 SGHDT, CDR2 YYEEEE. The CDR3 runs to 17 residues. The V end was cut by 4 bases, the J end by 5 bases, with 24 bases between. Here the CDR3 DNA reads TGTGCCAGCAGCCGCGCAATACTCCGGGACCGGAGGGAGACCCAGTACTTC. Encoded protein: CASSRAILRDRRETQYF.

This clonotype has at least ten counts. The genes are TRBV20-1 and TRBJ1-1; D unresolved. Germline V lookup: CDR1 DFQATT, CDR2 SNEGSKA (reference sequence). There are 12 residues in the CDR3. Trimming pared 5 bases from V and 8 bases from J, leaving 15 bases between. The CDR3 DNA is TGCAGTGCTTCCGATCCATCTATGGAAGCTTTCTTT. Protein sequence: CSASDPSMEAFF.